Below, 9 T cell receptor beta chains from the same sample are listed, as sequenced in a study of cytomegalovirus exposure and HLA in healthy donors. Primers included in the PCR were 60 Vbeta and 13 Jbeta primers. Data came from immunoSEQ multiplex PCR; TCRdb stores just in-frame clones and leaves some out. The data contain under 150,000 clones, 60% to 85% of them singletons. The source material was PBMCs. The receptors were gathered from a woman aged 40 to 50 in good health and CMV-seronegative.

This clone was counted between two and nine times. One end of the junction varies from germline; a read error may be responsible. The chain has TRBV5-1 and TRBJ2-1; tentatively, D is TRBD2 (6 bases). The CDR3 extends over 15 amino acids. CDR1 and CDR2 (germline): SGHRS, YFSETQ. In nucleotides, the CDR3 is TGTGCCAGCAGCTTGGCCGGGGCAGCGGGCAATGAGCAGTTCTTC. Its protein is CASSLAGAAGNEQFF. The whole variable domain, remainder taken from reference TRBV5-1 and TRBJ2-1, is KAGVTQTPRYLIKTRGQQVTLSCSPISGHRSVSWYQQTPGQGLQFLFEYFSETQRNKGNFPGRFSGRQFSNSRSEMNVSTLELGDSALYLCASSLAGAAGNEQFFGPGTRLTVL.

Note on this clone: Mismatch with germline at one junction end may stem from a read error. The V call is TRBV5-6, the J call TRBJ2-6; a possible D gene is TRBD1 (5 bases). Germline loops: CDR1 SGHDT, CDR2 YYEEEE. The CDR3 is 15 amino acids. The CDR3 DNA sequence: TGTGCCAGCGGACAAGACAGCTCTGGGGCCAACGGCCTGACTTTC. This codes for CASGQDSSGANGLTF.

The V gene is TRBV4-1, the J gene TRBJ2-3; 7 bases agree with TRBD2. The germline V gene has CDR1 MGHRA and CDR2 YSYEKL. This CDR3 has 15 amino acids. V trimming: 1 base; J trimming: 5 bases; junction bases outside the gene matches: 6. In DNA form, the CDR3 reads TGCGCCAGCAGCCAAGGGGGACTAAGACGAGATACGCAGTATTTT. It yields the protein CASSQGGLRRDTQYF.

V gene TRBV5-1 combines with J gene TRBJ2-5, with 10 bases lining up with TRBD1. Germline V gives CDR1 SGHRS, CDR2 YFSETQ. The CDR3 spans 16 residues. The trim removed 4 bases at V and 4 bases at J, leaving 10 bases unmatched. The chain's CDR3 is CASSANGQGGRETQYF. DNA of the CDR3: TGCGCCAGCAGCGCTAACGGACAGGGGGGGCGAGAGACCCAGTACTTC.

CDR3 sequence (DNA): TGTGCCAGCAGTGAAGACCCCTCGGGAAACACTGAAGCTTTCTTT. Residues: CASSEDPSGNTEAFF. This rearrangement joins TRBV6-1 to TRBJ1-1; D gene uncertain. CDR3 length equals 15 residues. Per the germline V gene, CDR1 is MNHNS and CDR2 is SASEGT. V was shortened by 1 base and J by 2 bases, with 11 bases between the two germline ends.

This clone was counted between two and nine times. This sequence joins TRBV13 and TRBJ2-3; 7 nucleotides align to TRBD1. The length of the CDR3 is 17 residues. The germline V gene encodes CDR1 PRHDT and CDR2 FYEKMQ (reference sequence). V shed 5 bases and J 1 base; nucleotides not matched to a gene: 12. The CDR3 spells CASSKPNLGTGTDTQYF. In DNA, the CDR3 is TGTGCCAGCAGCAAACCAAACCTCGGGACAGGCACAGATACGCAGTATTTT.

This clone came up once. The chain joins TRBV30 to TRBJ2-7, with D perhaps matching TRBD1 (6 bases). CDR3 length equals 12 residues. The V end lost 4 bases, the J end lost 4 bases, and 11 bases lay between the germline ends. Germline CDR1 GTSNPN, CDR2 SVGIG (reference sequence). The CDR3 here is CAWTGQGYEQYF. The CDR3, as DNA: TGTGCCTGGACTGGCCAGGGGTACGAGCAGTACTTC.

V is TRBV27 and J is TRBJ1-2; 9 nucleotides line up with TRBD1. Trimming cost V 6 bases and J 8 bases; bases outside gene matches: 7. CDR1 and CDR2 from the germline V gene are MNHEY and SMNVEV (reference sequence). This CDR3 has 13 residues. CDR3 sequence (DNA): TGTGCCAGCAGACACACAGGGGGCAGGGGCTACACCTTC. Its translation: CASRHTGGRGYTF.

The chain combines TRBV6-1 with TRBJ2-5; TRBD1 might be the D (5 bases). CDR1 and CDR2 (germline): MNHNS, SASEGT. V was clipped by 7 bases and J by 2 bases, with 11 bases between them. CDR3 size: 13 residues. This CDR3 reads CASITDTQETQYF. In DNA, the CDR3 is TGTGCCAGCATTACGGACACTCAAGAGACCCAGTACTTC.